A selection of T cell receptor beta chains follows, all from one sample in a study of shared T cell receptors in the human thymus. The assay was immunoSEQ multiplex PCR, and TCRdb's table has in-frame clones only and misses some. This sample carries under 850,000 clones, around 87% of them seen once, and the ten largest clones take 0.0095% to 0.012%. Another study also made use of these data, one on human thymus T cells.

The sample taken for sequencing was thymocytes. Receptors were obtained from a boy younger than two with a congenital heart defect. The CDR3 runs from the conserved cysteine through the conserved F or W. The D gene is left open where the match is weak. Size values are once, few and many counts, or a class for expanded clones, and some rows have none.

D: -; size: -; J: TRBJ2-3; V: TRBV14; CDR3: CASSQGSAGGTDTQYF; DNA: TGTGCCAGCAGCCAAGGTAGTGCGGGCGGCACAGATACGCAGTATTTT
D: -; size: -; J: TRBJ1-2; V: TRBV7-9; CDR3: CASSFVRYGYTF; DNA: TGTGCCAGCAGCTTCGTGAGATATGGCTACACCTTC
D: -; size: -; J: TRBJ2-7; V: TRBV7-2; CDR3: CASSLGGRSATHEQYF; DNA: TGTGCCAGCAGCTTAGGAGGTCGCTCCGCCACCCACGAGCAGTACTTC
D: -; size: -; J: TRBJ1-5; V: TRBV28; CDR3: CASTLYGGEGALTDQPQHF; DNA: TGTGCCAGCACCCTTTACGGTGGGGAGGGCGCGTTAACCGATCAGCCCCAGCATTTT
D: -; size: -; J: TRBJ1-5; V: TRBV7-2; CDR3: CASSLNRVTQPQHF; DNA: TGTGCCAGCAGCCTAAACAGGGTTACACAGCCCCAGCATTTT
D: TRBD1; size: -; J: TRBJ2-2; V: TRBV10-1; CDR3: CASSDPGQGSTGELFF; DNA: TGCGCCAGCAGTGACCCCGGACAGGGGAGCACCGGGGAGCTGTTTTTT
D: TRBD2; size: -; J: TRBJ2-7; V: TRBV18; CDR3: CASSPLSQGRELAGGAYEQYF; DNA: TGTGCCAGCTCACCACTCTCTCAGGGTCGAGAACTAGCGGGAGGGGCCTACGAGCAGTACTTC
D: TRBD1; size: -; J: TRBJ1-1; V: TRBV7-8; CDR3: CASSLSMGQDRERTEAFF; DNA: TGTGCCAGCAGCTTATCCATGGGTCAGGACAGGGAGCGAACTGAAGCTTTCTTT
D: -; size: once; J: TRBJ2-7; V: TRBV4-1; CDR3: CASSQGGPAVQGEQYF; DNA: TGCGCCAGCAGCCAAGGAGGCCCGGCGGTTCAAGGCGAGCAGTACTTC
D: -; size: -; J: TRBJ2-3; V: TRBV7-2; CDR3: CASSVLPRTDTQYF; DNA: TGTGCCAGCAGTGTCCTACCGCGGACAGATACGCAGTATTTT
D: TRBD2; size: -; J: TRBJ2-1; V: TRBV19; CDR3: CASSVNASGKTYNEQFF; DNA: TGTGCCAGTAGTGTGAACGCTAGCGGGAAGACCTACAATGAGCAGTTCTTC
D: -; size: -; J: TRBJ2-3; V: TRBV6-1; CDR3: CASSPINGTDTQYF; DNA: TGTGCCAGCAGCCCTATTAACGGCACAGATACGCAGTATTTT
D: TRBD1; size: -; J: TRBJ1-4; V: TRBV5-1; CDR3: CASSLVTGGEREKLFF; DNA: TGCGCCAGCAGCTTGGTTACAGGGGGCGAACGGGAAAAACTGTTTTTT
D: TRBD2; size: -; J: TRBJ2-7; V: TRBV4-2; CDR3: CASSQVKTGTSGSSYEQYF; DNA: TGTGCCAGCAGCCAAGTCAAGACCGGGACTAGCGGTAGCTCCTACGAGCAGTACTTC
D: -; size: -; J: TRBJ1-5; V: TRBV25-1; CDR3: CASSEWHGAPINQPQHF; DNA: TGTGCCAGCAGTGAATGGCATGGGGCCCCAATCAATCAGCCCCAGCATTTT
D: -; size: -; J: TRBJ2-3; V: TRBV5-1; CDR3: CASSSPGHRSTDTQYF; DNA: TGCGCCAGCAGCTCGCCGGGACACCGCTCCACAGATACGCAGTATTTT
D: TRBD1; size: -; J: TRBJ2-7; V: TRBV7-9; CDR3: CATEQGDSYEQYF; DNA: TGTGCCACCGAGCAGGGGGACTCCTACGAGCAGTACTTC
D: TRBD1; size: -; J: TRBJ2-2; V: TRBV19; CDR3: CASSQRQGASAGELFF; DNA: TGTGCCAGTAGTCAAAGACAGGGGGCGTCCGCCGGGGAGCTGTTTTTT
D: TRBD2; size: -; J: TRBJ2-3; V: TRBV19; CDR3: CASLSGGTSTDTQYF; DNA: TGTGCCAGCTTATCGGGAGGGACTAGCACAGATACGCAGTATTTT
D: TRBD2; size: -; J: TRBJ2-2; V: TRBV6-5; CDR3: CASSLKRDLELFF; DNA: TGTGCCAGCAGCCTTAAGCGGGACCTAGAGCTGTTTTTT
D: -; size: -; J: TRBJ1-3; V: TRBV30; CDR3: CAWSGDSGNTIYF; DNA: TGTGCCTGGTCAGGTGACTCTGGAAACACCATATATTTT
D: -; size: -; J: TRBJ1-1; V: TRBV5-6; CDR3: CASSHFEATEAFF; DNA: TGTGCCAGCAGCCACTTTGAGGCCACTGAAGCTTTCTTT
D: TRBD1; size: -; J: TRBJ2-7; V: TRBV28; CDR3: CASTQGTEAYEQYF; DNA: TGTGCCAGCACCCAAGGGACAGAAGCCTACGAGCAGTACTTC
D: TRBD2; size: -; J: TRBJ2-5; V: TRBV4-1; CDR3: CASSQGRGLAEETQYF; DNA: TGCGCCAGCAGCCAAGGGAGGGGACTAGCGGAAGAGACCCAGTACTTC
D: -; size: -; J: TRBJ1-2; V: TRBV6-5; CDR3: CASSTQGDEGYTF; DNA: TGTGCCAGCAGTACACAGGGAGATGAGGGCTACACCTTC
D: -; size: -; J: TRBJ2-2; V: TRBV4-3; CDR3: CASSQDLTVGESTGELFF; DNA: TGCGCCAGCAGCCAAGATCTAACGGTAGGGGAATCGACCGGGGAGCTGTTTTTT
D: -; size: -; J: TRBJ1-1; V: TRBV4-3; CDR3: CASSLSRGFTWAFF; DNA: TGCGCCAGCAGCCTTTCAAGGGGATTCACCTGGGCTTTCTTT
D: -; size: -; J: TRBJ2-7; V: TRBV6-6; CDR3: CASSYWTDSYEQYF; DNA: TGTGCCAGCAGTTACTGGACAGACTCCTACGAGCAGTACTTC
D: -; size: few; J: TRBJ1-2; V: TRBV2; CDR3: CASSDSGSYGYTF; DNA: TGTGCCAGCAGTGATAGCGGAAGTTATGGCTACACCTTC
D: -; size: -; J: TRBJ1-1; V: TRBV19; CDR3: CASSISQARGRANTEAFF; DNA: TGTGCCAGTAGTATATCCCAAGCCAGGGGTCGGGCGAACACTGAAGCTTTCTTT
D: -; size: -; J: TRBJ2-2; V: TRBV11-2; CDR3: CASSLLLADSDTGELFF; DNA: TGTGCCAGCAGCCTCCTGTTGGCGGACTCAGACACCGGGGAGCTGTTTTTT
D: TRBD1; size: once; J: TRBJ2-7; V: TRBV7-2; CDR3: CASSPPRTGVPYEQYF; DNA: TGTGCCAGCAGCCCCCCCCGGACAGGGGTTCCCTACGAGCAGTACTTC
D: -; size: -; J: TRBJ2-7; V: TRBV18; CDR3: CASSPSAGGNEQYF; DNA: TGTGCCAGCTCACCATCGGCAGGGGGGAACGAGCAGTACTTC
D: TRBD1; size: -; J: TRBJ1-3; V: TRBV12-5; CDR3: CASGLGTGVSGNTIYF; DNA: TGTGCTAGTGGTTTGGGGACAGGGGTCTCTGGAAACACCATATATTTT
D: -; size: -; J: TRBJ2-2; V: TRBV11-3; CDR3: CASSLAGGELFF; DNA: TGTGCCAGCAGCTTAGCCGGCGGGGAGCTGTTTTTT
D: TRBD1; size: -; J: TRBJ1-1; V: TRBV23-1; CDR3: CASSQSEQGARTEAFF; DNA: TGCGCCAGCAGTCAATCAGAACAGGGGGCGCGGACTGAAGCTTTCTTT
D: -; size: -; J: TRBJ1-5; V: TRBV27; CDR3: CASSLRPLVGSQPQHF; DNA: TGTGCCAGCAGTTTAAGGCCCCTCGTAGGGAGCCAGCCCCAGCATTTT
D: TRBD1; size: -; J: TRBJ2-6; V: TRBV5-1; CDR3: CASSLVTGKNSGANVLTF; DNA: TGCGCCAGCAGCTTGGTGACAGGGAAAAATTCTGGGGCCAACGTCCTGACTTTC
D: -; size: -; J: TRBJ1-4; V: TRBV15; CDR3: CATSGEDSEKLFF; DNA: TGTGCCACCAGCGGTGAGGACAGTGAAAAACTGTTTTTT
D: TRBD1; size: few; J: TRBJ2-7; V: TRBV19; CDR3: CASSRGSCDEQYF; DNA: TGTGCCAGTAGCAGGGGGAGCTGCGACGAGCAGTACTTC
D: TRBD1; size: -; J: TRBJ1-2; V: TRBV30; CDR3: CALYGTGSWDYGYTF; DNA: TGTGCCCTGTATGGGACAGGGTCCTGGGACTATGGCTACACCTTC
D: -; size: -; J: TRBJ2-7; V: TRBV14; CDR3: CASSQALQGAYEQYF; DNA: TGTGCCAGCAGCCAAGCGCTACAAGGGGCCTACGAGCAGTACTTC
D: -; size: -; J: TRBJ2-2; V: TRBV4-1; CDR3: CASSQDQASYGELFF; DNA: TGCGCCAGCAGCCAAGATCAGGCTAGCTACGGGGAGCTGTTTTTT
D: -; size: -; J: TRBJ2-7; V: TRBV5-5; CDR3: CASSLGPGRYEQYF; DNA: TGTGCCAGCAGCTTGGGGCCAGGGAGGTACGAGCAGTACTTC
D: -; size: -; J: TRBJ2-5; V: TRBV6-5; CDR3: CASSYREGEGETQYF; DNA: TGTGCCAGCAGTTACAGGGAGGGGGAAGGGGAGACCCAGTACTTC
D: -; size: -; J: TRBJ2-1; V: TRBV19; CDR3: CASSGVVYNEQFF; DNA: TGTGCCAGTAGCGGTGTGGTATACAATGAGCAGTTCTTC
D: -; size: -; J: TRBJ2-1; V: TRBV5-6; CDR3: CASSLSAGGSYNEQFF; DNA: TGTGCCAGCAGCTTATCAGCGGGCGGCTCCTACAATGAGCAGTTCTTC
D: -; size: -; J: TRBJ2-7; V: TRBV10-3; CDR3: CAISDLVTGLAMGYEQYF; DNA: TGTGCCATCAGTGACCTAGTCACCGGTCTAGCGATGGGGTACGAGCAGTACTTC
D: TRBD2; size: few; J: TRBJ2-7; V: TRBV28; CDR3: CASSYPPSGRFSYEQYF; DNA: TGTGCCAGCAGTTACCCGCCGAGCGGGAGGTTCTCCTACGAGCAGTACTTC
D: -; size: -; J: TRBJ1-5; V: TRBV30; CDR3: CAWSGSRGGTGYYQPQHF; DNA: TGTGCCTGGAGTGGATCCCGGGGGGGGACCGGCTATTATCAGCCCCAGCATTTT
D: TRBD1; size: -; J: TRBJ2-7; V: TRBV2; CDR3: CASRDRDYEQYF; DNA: TGTGCCAGCCGGGACAGGGACTACGAGCAGTACTTC
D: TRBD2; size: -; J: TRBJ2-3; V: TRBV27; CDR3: CASSLREPLTDTQYF; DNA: TGTGCCAGCAGTCTGCGGGAGCCTCTCACAGATACGCAGTATTTT
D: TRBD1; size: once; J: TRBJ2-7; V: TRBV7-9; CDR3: CASSLGGQGWDYEQYF; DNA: TGTGCCAGCAGCTTGGGGGGACAGGGGTGGGACTACGAGCAGTACTTC
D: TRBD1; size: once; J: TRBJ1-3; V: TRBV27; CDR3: CASSLAGTGSKGGNTIYF; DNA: TGTGCCAGCAGTTTAGCCGGGACAGGGAGTAAGGGTGGAAACACCATATATTTT
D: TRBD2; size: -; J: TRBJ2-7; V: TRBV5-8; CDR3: CASTGGLAGERFRYEQYF; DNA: TGTGCCAGCACCGGAGGACTAGCGGGAGAAAGGTTTCGCTACGAGCAGTACTTC